The TCR beta chain described here comes from a study of shared clonotypes between healthy human individuals. The germline V and J ends were trimmed by 7 bases and 3 bases, with 12 bases remaining between them. The CDR3 has 13 amino acids. Germline CDR1 and CDR2: MDHEN and SYDVKM. Study processing details: Filtering differed, since immunoSEQ gave only junction sequences and no quality scores. The protocol was immunoSEQ multiplex PCR, while the TCRdb copy is restricted to in-frame clones and leaves out a portion. V, J and clone size are taken as reported in that table, and D and trimming were inferred from the DNA itself. Of around 450,000 clones listed, roughly 77% are singletons. This clone appeared a single time.

Material: PBMCs. The receptor's source is a woman between 40 and 55 years old in good health. Some clones in this sample may be carry-over from other donors' samples. The rearrangement joins TRBV28 to TRBJ2-5, with D possibly being TRBD1 or TRBD2 (6 bases each). CDR3 nucleotides: TGTGCCAGCACCCCCGGGGGCGAAGAGACCCAGTACTTC. This gives the protein CASTPGGEETQYF. Full variable domain (outside the CDR3, taken from reference TRBV28 and TRBJ2-5): DVKVTQSSRYLVKRTGEKVFLECVQDMDHENMFWYRQDPGLGLRLIYFSYDVKMKEKGDIPEGYSVSREKKERFSLILESASTNQTSMYLCASTPGGEETQYFGPGTRLLVL.